The 25 T cell receptor beta chains below come from one sample, sequenced in a study of T cell repertoires in cytomegalovirus infection. TCRdb passed the reads through MiXCR, listing each CDR3 protein once. The data hold about 130,000 distinct CDR3 sequences, with 7.5% to 9% observed a single time. The sample taken for sequencing was PBMCs. These receptors were obtained from a human donor in good health (CMV status not recorded). Some clones in this sample may be carry-over from other donors' samples.

This sequence joins TRBV2 and TRBJ1-2; 7 bases map to TRBD1. The CDR3 totals 12 residues. In germline, CDR1 is SNHLY, CDR2 FYNNEI. V trimming: 7 bases; J trimming: 8 bases; junction bases outside the gene matches: 7. The CDR3 region is CASTRDRVGYTF. The CDR3 coding sequence is TGTGCCAGCACCAGGGACAGAGTAGGCTACACCTTC.

This clonotype has a count of ten or more. The gene calls are TRBV5-5 and TRBJ2-5; 9 bases match TRBD1. CDR1 is SGHKS, CDR2 YYEKEE, per germline (reference sequence). After removal of 4 bases from V and 1 base from J, the junction contained 5 bases not matched to a gene. The CDR3 runs to 15 residues. The CDR3 is CASSTVTGGQETQYF. As DNA, the CDR3 is TGTGCCAGCAGCACGGTGACAGGGGGCCAAGAGACCCAGTACTTC.

CDR3: CASSRLAGAYNEQFF. CDR3 DNA sequence: TGTGCCAGCAGTCGTTTAGCGGGGGCTTACAATGAGCAGTTCTTC. This rearrangement joins TRBV6-1 to TRBJ2-1, with 9 nucleotides matching TRBD2. CDR1 is MNHNS and CDR2 is SASEGT in the germline V gene. The junction had 6 bases not matched to a gene; V was cut back by 5 bases and J by 4 bases. The CDR3 runs 15 residues.

A note on this clonotype: An end of the junction does not agree with germline; a read error may underlie this. This rearrangement joins TRBV4-3 to TRBJ2-2; D unclear. Germline CDR1 LGHNA, CDR2 YSLEER. The CDR3 is 15 amino acids. The CDR3 DNA reads as TGCGCCAGCAGACAAGAAGGACGTCTCACCGGGGAGCTGTTTTTT. As protein: CASRQEGRLTGELFF.

At least ten counts were recorded for this clonotype. The CDR3 protein is CASRQTGNTEAFF. CDR3 bases: TGTGCCAGCAGACAGACAGGGAACACTGAAGCTTTCTTT. V and J are TRBV5-4 and TRBJ1-1, with a weak D call TRBD1 (6 bases). V lost 5 bases, J lost 1 base, and 9 bases lay in between. The CDR3 is made up of 13 amino acids. Germline V gene sequence: CDR1 SGHNT, CDR2 YYREEE (reference sequence).

This clonotype was seen at least ten times. The genes are TRBV7-2 and TRBJ1-1, with 10 nucleotides matching TRBD1. Germline-derived CDR1 and CDR2 are SGHTA and FQGNSA. J gave up 1 base and V 1 base, and 9 bases lay outside the gene matches. This CDR3 is built from 18 residues. The CDR3 reads CASSLGLIGTGENTEAFF. CDR3 DNA sequence: TGTGCCAGCAGCTTAGGGTTAATCGGGACAGGGGAGAACACTGAAGCTTTCTTT.

In this sample, this clonotype turned up many times. As DNA, the CDR3 is TGTGCCAGCAGTTGGACAGGGGCCAAGAACACTGAAGCTTTCTTT. Encoded protein: CASSWTGAKNTEAFF. The V and J genes are TRBV6-5 and TRBJ1-1, with TRBD1 matching over 9 bases. In germline, CDR1 is MNHEY, CDR2 SVGAGI. The CDR3 is made up of 15 amino acids. V was clipped by 4 bases and J by 1 base; unmatched bases: 4.

This CDR3 is CSAPLAGVPNEQFF. The CDR3 DNA follows: TGCAGTGCGCCTCTAGCGGGGGTTCCAAATGAGCAGTTCTTC. The genes are TRBV20-1 and TRBJ2-1; 10 nucleotides line up with TRBD2. Germline assignment: CDR1 DFQATT and CDR2 SNEGSKA (reference sequence). V shed 6 bases and J 7 bases; nucleotides not matched to a gene: 9. The length of the CDR3 is 14 residues.

There are many counts of this clonotype. The chain uses TRBV7-9 and TRBJ1-6; the match to TRBD1 covers 9 bases. This CDR3 comprises 17 residues. V lost 1 base and J lost 11; bases outside the gene matches: 12. Germline values: CDR1 SEHNR, CDR2 FQNEAQ (reference sequence). The CDR3 DNA follows: TGTGCCAGCAGCTTAGTAGCCGGGACAGGGATACCGACACCCCTCCACTTT. It specifies CASSLVAGTGIPTPLHF.

This clonotype occurred a few times. V usage is TRBV3-1 and J usage is TRBJ2-7, with no clear D. The CDR3 runs 15 residues. Germline V gives CDR1 LGHDT, CDR2 YNNKEL (reference sequence). V lost 0 bases and J lost 5, with 14 bases in between. CDR3 DNA sequence: TGTGCCAGCAGCCAAGATCAAAGGGAAGCCCACGAGCAGTACTTC. It specifies CASSQDQREAHEQYF.

This clonotype was found a few times. V usage is TRBV5-4 and J usage is TRBJ2-4; possible D gene TRBD1, 6 bases. The CDR3 contains 16 residues. V was cut by 2 bases and J by 0 bases, with 12 bases left in between. CDR1 SGHNT and CDR2 YYREEE come from the germline V gene (reference sequence). CDR3 loop: CASSLETGVAKNIQYF. The CDR3 DNA sequence: TGTGCCAGCAGCTTAGAGACAGGAGTAGCCAAAAACATTCAGTACTTC.

The genes are TRBV28 and TRBJ2-2; D ambiguous. This CDR3 is built from 15 residues. CDR1 is MDHEN, CDR2 SYDVKM, per germline. Trimming shortened V by 3 bases and J by 2 bases, and 10 bases separated the two germline ends. The CDR3 bases are TGTGCCAGCAGTTTGTGGCAGCTTAACACCGGGGAGCTGTTTTTT. Its protein product is CASSLWQLNTGELFF.

The CDR3 region has the DNA TGTGCCAGCAGCCCCAGGGCGGGGGGGCCTCGCACCGGGGAGCTGTTTTTT. This gives the protein CASSPRAGGPRTGELFF. The chain couples TRBV9 to TRBJ2-2; 9 bases map to TRBD2. Per the germline V gene, CDR1 is SGDLS and CDR2 is YYNGEE. The J segment lost 4 bases and the V segment lost 4 bases, leaving 11 bases of the junction unmatched. The CDR3 loop spans 17 amino acids.

CDR3 in DNA: TGTGCCAGCAGTGTTAGGCAGGGAGACACTGAAGCTTTCTTT. Translating it yields CASSVRQGDTEAFF. The chain employs TRBV2 and TRBJ1-1; possible D gene TRBD1, 5 bases. The ends were cut back, 4 bases at V and 3 bases at J, with 12 bases in the middle. Germline-derived CDR1 and CDR2 are SNHLY and FYNNEI. This CDR3 region has 14 residues. Filled out from reference TRBV2 and TRBJ1-1, the complete variable domain reads EPEVTQTPSHQVTQMGQEVILRCVPISNHLYFYWYRQILGQKVEFLVSFYNNEISEKSEIFDDQFSVERPDGSNFTLKIRSTKLEDSAMYFCASSVRQGDTEAFFGQGTRLTVV.

V is TRBV2 and J is TRBJ2-1, with 7 bases aligning to TRBD2. Germline assignment: CDR1 SNHLY and CDR2 FYNNEI. The CDR3 covers 17 residues. V was clipped by 4 bases and J by 10 bases; unmatched bases: 19. CDR3 nucleotide sequence: TGTGCCAGCAGTGTATTCAAACTAGCGAGGAACCCAGCGGAGCAGTTCTTC. Amino acids: CASSVFKLARNPAEQFF.

The rearrangement joins TRBV2 to TRBJ1-5; no reliable D call. The CDR3 is made up of 17 amino acids. CDR1 SNHLY and CDR2 FYNNEI come from the germline V gene. Trimming pared 2 bases from V and 1 base from J, leaving 15 bases between. The CDR3 region is CASSERWRHRSNQPQHF. CDR3 bases: TGTGCCAGCAGTGAACGATGGAGGCACAGAAGCAATCAGCCCCAGCATTTT.

This clonotype was counted at least ten times. The rearrangement links TRBV12-3 or TRBV12-4 to TRBJ2-2, with D possibly being TRBD2 (6 bases). V dropped 1 base and J dropped 7 bases, with 16 bases sitting between them. This CDR3 region has 16 residues. The CDR3, as DNA: TGTGCCAGCAGTTTAGGAGTCGGGGGAGGTCACGGGGAGCTGTTTTTT. Translating gives CASSLGVGGGHGELFF.

This clonotype was seen repeatedly, ten times or more. This chain connects TRBV20-1 to TRBJ2-3; D is tentatively TRBD1 or TRBD2 (6 bases each). The CDR3 is made up of 16 amino acids. Germline loops: CDR1 DFQATT, CDR2 SNEGSKA (reference sequence). Between the trimmed V and J ends, which lost 0 bases and 1 base, there was a span of 14 bases. The CDR3 protein is CSARDPGGGRTDTQYF. In DNA form, the CDR3 reads TGCAGTGCTAGAGATCCCGGGGGCGGCCGCACAGATACGCAGTATTTT.

This clonotype is a singleton in its sample. This rearrangement joins TRBV29-1 to TRBJ2-7; weak D call: TRBD2 (5 bases). The CDR3 has 11 residues. Trimming removed 2 bases at V and 8 bases at J, with 10 bases between. Germline loops: CDR1 SQVTM, CDR2 ANQGSEA. The CDR3 loop is CSVENGGKQYF. The CDR3 nucleotides read TGCAGCGTTGAAAACGGAGGCAAGCAGTACTTC.

The chain employs TRBV6-5 and TRBJ1-4; D remains unclear. V gave up 4 bases and J gave up 0 bases, with 9 bases separating them. CDR3 length: 15 amino acids. CDR1 is MNHEY, CDR2 SVGAGI, per germline. The CDR3: CASSFTAATNEKLFF. The CDR3 coding sequence is TGTGCCAGCAGTTTTACGGCTGCAACTAATGAAAAACTGTTTTTT.

A remark on this clonotype: A much larger clonotype is one base distant, so this may be a read error. The rearrangement links TRBV3-1 to TRBJ2-1; TRBD1 agrees at 7 bases. Germline CDR1 and CDR2: LGHDT and YNNKEL (reference sequence). J gave up 9 bases and V 0 bases, and 11 bases lay outside the gene matches. This CDR3 contains 16 residues. The CDR3 is CASSQEGTAKVSEQFF. CDR3 DNA sequence: TGTGCCAGCAGCCAAGAAGGGACAGCCAAGGTCAGTGAGCAGTTCTTC.

The sample holds many counts of this clonotype. The chain joins TRBV28 to TRBJ2-5, with 7 bases aligning to TRBD2. This CDR3 has 15 amino acids. Trimming took 6 bases from V and 2 from J; bases not matched to a gene: 9. The germline V gene has CDR1 MDHEN and CDR2 SYDVKM. CDR3 loop: CASSSSGTVQETQYF. Written as DNA, the CDR3 is TGTGCCAGCAGCTCCAGCGGGACGGTACAAGAGACCCAGTACTTC. Using reference TRBV28 and TRBJ2-5 for the parts outside the CDR3, the full variable domain is DVKVTQSSRYLVKRTGEKVFLECVQDMDHENMFWYRQDPGLGLRLIYFSYDVKMKEKGDIPEGYSVSREKKERFSLILESASTNQTSMYLCASSSSGTVQETQYFGPGTRLLVL.

Many counts were recorded for this clonotype. The chain uses TRBV7-2 and TRBJ1-2; TRBD1 matches 7 bases. V lost 2 bases, J lost 4 bases, and 4 bases stayed unmatched. The CDR3 totals 14 residues. Germline CDR1 reads SGHTA; CDR2 reads FQGNSA. The CDR3 spells CASSLRDSLYGYTF. In DNA, the CDR3 is TGTGCCAGCAGCTTAAGGGACAGTCTCTATGGCTACACCTTC.

This clonotype was seen at least ten times. This chain joins TRBV6-4 and TRBJ1-1; 8 nucleotides align to TRBD1. With V trimmed by 8 bases and J by 3 bases, 8 bases remained unmatched. CDR3 length equals 14 residues. Germline-derived CDR1 and CDR2 are MRHNA and SNTAGT. The CDR3 coding sequence is TGTGCCAGCCGAACCGAACAGGGGGACACTGAAGCTTTCTTT. Translation gives CASRTEQGDTEAFF.

This clonotype turned up a few times. This chain connects TRBV12-3 or TRBV12-4 to TRBJ2-7, with D tentatively TRBD1 (6 bases). The CDR3 length is 15 residues. The V end lost 7 bases, the J end lost 2 bases, and 18 bases lay between the germline ends. The DNA for the CDR3 is TGTGCCAGCATTCTACAGGGAAACCTAACCTACGAGCAGTACTTC. This translates into CASILQGNLTYEQYF.